A selection of T cell receptor beta chains follows, all from one sample in a study of T cell repertoires in aging, cancer and after chemotherapy. TCRdb reprocessed the multiplex PCR reads with MiXCR, giving one entry per CDR3 protein. The repertoire has approximately 2,300 distinct CDR3 sequences, over 60% of them found once; the top ten carry about 25%. Sequencing input: blood. The receptors come from a human donor with a solid tumor. Both conserved end residues are part of each CDR3. Fields, in order: D gene, V gene, J gene, CDR3 protein. D genes are given only for firm matches.

>TRBD2|TRBV5-6|TRBJ2-1
CASSQKAGGYNEQFF
>-|TRBV18|TRBJ1-4
CASSPGTSEKLFF
>-|TRBV20-1|TRBJ1-6
CSARGLGDSPLHF
>-|TRBV5-1|TRBJ2-6
CASSLEWSVAHVLTF
>TRBD1|TRBV19|TRBJ2-6
CASSSRTGGGANVLTF
>-|TRBV7-9|TRBJ2-3
CAGSRATDTQYF
>-|TRBV29-1|TRBJ2-3
CSVEYRENTQYF
>TRBD1|TRBV9|TRBJ1-2
CASSQQGYGYTF
>-|TRBV20-1|TRBJ2-1
CSASRIRELDNEQFF
>-|TRBV20-1|TRBJ1-2
CSASSAPYGYTF
>-|TRBV7-2|TRBJ2-1
CASSSPGHISSRSYNEQFF
>-|TRBV30|TRBJ1-3
CAFFSGNTIYF
>-|TRBV7-2|TRBJ2-3
CASSIDGSGDTQYF
>-|TRBV7-9|TRBJ1-1
CASSLASVHLNTEAFF
>TRBD1|TRBV6-5|TRBJ1-1
CASSARTGQNTEAFF
>-|TRBV5-4|TRBJ1-1
CASSVGTNTEAFF
>-|TRBV7-9|TRBJ1-2
CASSPSRLGQGRQDGYTF
>TRBD1|TRBV19|TRBJ2-7
CASSGGQGSPYEQYF
>-|TRBV27|TRBJ2-1
CASSLRFNNEQFF
>-|TRBV30|TRBJ1-4
CAWSGGRGEKLFF
>-|TRBV7-2|TRBJ1-2
CASSLNSVPYGYTF
>-|TRBV19|TRBJ1-2
CASTEPGARMDGYTF
>TRBD1|TRBV27|TRBJ2-7
CASSLSGRQGAYEQYF
>TRBD1|TRBV19|TRBJ1-6
CASSTPGQGPKNSPLHF
>-|TRBV7-9|TRBJ2-7
CASSLVVSEQYF
>TRBD1|TRBV12-3/TRBV12-4|TRBJ1-2
CASKGARNYGYTF
>-|TRBV6-1|TRBJ2-2
CASSEGRPGELFF